This TCR beta chain was observed in a study of identifying expanded T cells in peripheral blood. Collection occurred without any documented infections or immune events in donors. This clone was detected only a few times. What it binds is not known. This CDR3 contains 15 residues. V lost 5 bases to trimming and J lost 0 bases, with 13 bases between them. The germline gives CDR1 WSHSY, CDR2 SAAADI. Study observations and caveats: Clone count variance between roughly two-week samples rose with total template count. Differentially abundant clones: about 1.2 between replicates, 15 to 17 at roughly 15 days, less than 25 at four.

The table came from immunoSEQ multiplex PCR; TCRdb's copy has only in-frame clones and leaves some out. This sample has about 130,000 clones, with 65% to 90% found just once. The chain employs TRBV10-2 and TRBJ1-2, with D perhaps matching TRBD1 (6 bases). This TCR was recovered from a person aged 18 to 75 in good health. The sequencing input was blood. The CDR3 DNA is TGCGCCAGCAGTCCCGGGACACCTACTAACTATGGCTACACCTTC. Translated: CASSPGTPTNYGYTF.